These T cell receptor beta chains were read from a single sample in a study of Ad26.COV2.S vaccination and SARS-CoV-2 variants. The method was immunoSEQ multiplex PCR; TCRdb's version includes in-frame clones alone and lacks a portion of them. The table shows roughly 350,000 clones, with around 89% occurring only once. This specimen consisted of peripheral blood, obtained in a trial of Ad26.COV2.S vaccine versus placebo. The receptors were sampled from a person aged 18-60 years who received the Ad26.COV2.S COVID-19 vaccine or a placebo. Both conserved end residues are part of each CDR3. The D gene is left open where the match is weak. Where a row states a size, it is once, few, many or the class of an expanded clone; other rows omit it.

j_call d_call v_call clone_size cdr3_aa cdr3_nt
TRBJ1-6 - TRBV18 - CASSPPGGDNSPLHF TGTGCCAGCTCACCACCGGGGGGGGACAATTCACCCCTCCACTTT
TRBJ1-5 TRBD1 TRBV27 - CASSQQGADQPQHF TGTGCCAGCAGTCAACAGGGGGCTGATCAGCCCCAGCATTTT
TRBJ2-2 - TRBV5-4 once CASSLGAVGELFF TGTGCCAGCAGCTTGGGTGCCGTAGGGGAGCTGTTTTTT
TRBJ1-5 TRBD1 TRBV27 few CASSLSGQGNQPQHF TGTGCCAGCAGTTTATCGGGACAGGGTAATCAGCCCCAGCATTTT
TRBJ1-2 - TRBV3-1/TRBV3-2 - CASSPGEGGYTF TGTGCCAGCAGCCCGGGGGAGGGGGGCTACACCTTC
TRBJ1-1 - TRBV7-9 - CASSLGGRSAFF TGTGCCAGCAGCTTAGGGGGGAGATCGGCTTTCTTT
TRBJ1-2 - TRBV7-3 once CASSEQGSGGYTF TGTGCCAGCAGTGAACAGGGAAGTGGCGGCTACACCTTC
TRBJ2-2 - TRBV3-1/TRBV3-2 - CASSQVGGTGELFF TGTGCCAGCAGCCAAGTAGGCGGCACCGGGGAGCTGTTTTTT
TRBJ2-6 - TRBV19 - CASSIAGQVSGANVLTF TGTGCCAGTAGTATAGCGGGACAAGTCTCTGGGGCCAACGTCCTGACTTTC
TRBJ2-6 - TRBV5-1 - CASSLPIRETTLAGANVLTF TGCGCCAGCAGCTTGCCCATCCGGGAAACTACCTTAGCTGGGGCCAACGTCCTGACTTTC
TRBJ2-7 - TRBV14 once CASSQETPYEQYF TGTGCCAGCAGCCAAGAGACCCCCTACGAGCAGTACTTC
TRBJ1-2 TRBD1 TRBV6-5 - CASSPDRARGYTF TGTGCCAGCAGTCCGGACAGGGCGAGAGGCTACACCTTC
TRBJ2-7 TRBD2 TRBV28 - CASRSGASGTYEQYF TGTGCCAGCAGAAGTGGGGCTAGCGGAACATACGAGCAGTACTTC
TRBJ2-1 - TRBV6-5 - CASRFRVGVNNEQFF TGTGCCAGCAGATTCAGGGTTGGAGTGAACAATGAGCAGTTCTTC
TRBJ2-3 - TRBV4-1 - CASSQVNRSNTDTQYF TGCGCCAGCAGCCAAGTTAACAGGAGTAACACAGATACGCAGTATTTT
TRBJ1-3 - TRBV7-9 - CASSLVDLGNTIYF TGTGCCAGCAGCTTAGTGGATCTTGGAAACACCATATATTTT
TRBJ2-1 TRBD2 TRBV4-2 - CASSQTTAGVNNEQFF TGTGCCAGCAGCCAAACTACAGCGGGAGTAAACAATGAGCAGTTCTTC
TRBJ1-1 - TRBV6-4 - CASRVTALNTEAFF TGTGCCAGCAGGGTAACAGCATTGAACACTGAAGCTTTCTTT
TRBJ2-3 - TRBV12-3/TRBV12-4 - CASSFRIVNTQYF TGTGCCAGCAGTTTTCGTATTGTAAATACGCAGTATTTT
TRBJ1-4 TRBD1 TRBV9 - CASSRTGTNEKLFF TGTGCCAGCTCCAGGACAGGGACTAATGAAAAACTGTTTTTT
TRBJ2-1 - TRBV5-1 - CASSLGTYNEQFF TGCGCCAGCAGCCTAGGGACTTACAATGAGCAGTTCTTC
TRBJ1-2 - TRBV7-9 - CASSLGLGGTNYPRYGYTF TGTGCCAGCAGCTTAGGTCTGGGGGGCACAAATTACCCTCGTTATGGCTACACCTTC
TRBJ2-5 TRBD2 TRBV5-1 - CASSLSGGETQYF TGCGCCAGCAGCTTGAGCGGGGGTGAGACCCAGTACTTC
TRBJ2-1 - TRBV30 - CAWSVREPANEQFF TGTGCCTGGAGTGTTCGGGAGCCAGCCAATGAGCAGTTCTTC
TRBJ2-5 - TRBV5-1 - CASTKAAQETQYF TGCGCCAGCACTAAGGCGGCCCAAGAGACCCAGTACTTC
TRBJ1-4 - TRBV10-3 - CAISESGARNEKLFF TGTGCCATCAGTGAGTCAGGGGCGCGTAATGAAAAACTGTTTTTT
TRBJ1-3 TRBD1 TRBV18 - CASSLQGAGNTIYF TGTGCCAGCTCATTACAGGGGGCTGGAAACACCATATATTTT
TRBJ1-4 TRBD1 TRBV6-1 - CASSDRGLRTEKLFF TGTGCCAGCAGTGACAGGGGGCTCAGAACTGAAAAACTGTTTTTT
TRBJ2-5 - TRBV12-2 - CASRPRPGQETQYF TGTGCAAGTCGCCCAAGGCCCGGTCAAGAGACCCAGTACTTC
TRBJ2-1 TRBD2 TRBV10-3 once CAISGKRESGNEQFF TGTGCCATCAGTGGTAAGCGGGAGAGTGGCAATGAGCAGTTCTTC
TRBJ1-3 - TRBV5-1 - CASSRDEGGSGNTIYF TGCGCCAGCAGCCGGGATGAAGGGGGCTCTGGAAACACCATATATTTT